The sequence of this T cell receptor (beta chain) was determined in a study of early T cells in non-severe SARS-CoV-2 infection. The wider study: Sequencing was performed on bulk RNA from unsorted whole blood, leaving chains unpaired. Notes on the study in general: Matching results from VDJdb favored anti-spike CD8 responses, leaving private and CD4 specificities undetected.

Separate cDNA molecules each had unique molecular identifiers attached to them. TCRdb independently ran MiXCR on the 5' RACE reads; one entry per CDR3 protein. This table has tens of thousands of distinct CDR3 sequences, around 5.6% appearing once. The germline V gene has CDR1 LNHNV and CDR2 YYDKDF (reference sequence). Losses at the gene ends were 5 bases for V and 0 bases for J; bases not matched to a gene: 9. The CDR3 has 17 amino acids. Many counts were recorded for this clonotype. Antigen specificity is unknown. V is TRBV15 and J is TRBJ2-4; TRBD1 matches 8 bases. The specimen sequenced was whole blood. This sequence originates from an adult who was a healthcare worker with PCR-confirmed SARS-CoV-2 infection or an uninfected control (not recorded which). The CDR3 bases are TGTGCCACCAGCCCATTATCCGGACAGGGAGCCAAAAACATTCAGTACTTC. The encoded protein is CATSPLSGQGAKNIQYF.